These 18 T cell receptor beta chains were all obtained from the same sample, sequenced in a study of shared clonotypes between healthy human individuals. The data were produced by immunoSEQ multiplex PCR, yet TCRdb's version contains in-frame clones alone and is incomplete. The sample consists of about 1,900,000 clones, approximately 95% of them appearing once. Naive CD8 cells were CD45RO-negative, positively selected for CCR7, excluding terminally differentiated effector memory CD45RA+ cells. Sequenced material: naive CD8+ T cells sorted from blood. These receptors originate from a man between 18 and 29 years old in good health.

The V gene is TRBV5-6, the J gene TRBJ1-5, with TRBD1 as a possible D gene (6 bases). V lost 4 bases, J lost 6 bases, and 11 bases lay in between. The CDR3 is 13 amino acids. Germline CDR1 reads SGHDT; CDR2 reads YYEEEE. The CDR3 sequence is CASSPGDAQPQHF. CDR3 in DNA: TGTGCCAGCAGCCCAGGGGATGCTCAGCCCCAGCATTTT.

The chain links TRBV10-1 to TRBJ1-4; 9 nucleotides agree with TRBD1. V was clipped by 7 bases and J by 6 bases; unmatched bases: 12. This CDR3 comprises 16 residues. Germline CDR1 and CDR2: WNHNN and SYGVQD (reference sequence). CDR3 residues: CASKSRDRARDEKLFF. The CDR3 region has the DNA TGCGCCAGCAAGTCCCGGGACAGGGCCCGGGATGAAAAACTGTTTTTT.

The chain carries TRBV6-6 and TRBJ1-1; no reliable D call. The CDR3 sequence is 14 residues long. Germline CDR1 reads MNHNY; CDR2 reads SVGAGI (reference sequence). Trimming cost V 4 bases and J 1 base, with 10 bases left between them. The CDR3 coding sequence is TGTGCCAGCAGTTGGCCGGAGGGGAACACTGAAGCTTTCTTT. Protein sequence: CASSWPEGNTEAFF.

The V gene is TRBV19, the J gene TRBJ2-3, with D perhaps matching TRBD1 (6 bases). The CDR3 covers 15 residues. Deletions cut 10 bases from V and 4 bases from J, with 21 bases between. The germline V gene encodes CDR1 LNHDA and CDR2 SQIVND (reference sequence). Written as DNA, the CDR3 is TGTGCCAAAGGGGGTAGGGGTTCGTCCCCAGATACGCAGTATTTT. Encoded protein: CAKGGRGSSPDTQYF.

This chain uses TRBV27 with TRBJ2-7; possible D gene TRBD2, 6 bases. Germline V CDR1 and CDR2: MNHEY, SMNVEV (reference sequence). The V end was cut by 3 bases, the J end by 0 bases, with 12 bases between. This CDR3 has 15 amino acids. In nucleotides, the CDR3 is TGTGCCAGCAGTTTTGCGGGACCGAGCTCCTACGAGCAGTACTTC. It is translated as CASSFAGPSSYEQYF.

Of note for this clone: Other DNA sequences of this sample code for an identical CDR3. The chain uses TRBV7-9 and TRBJ1-5, with 7 bases fitting TRBD1. CDR1 SEHNR and CDR2 FQNEAQ come from the germline V gene (reference sequence). The CDR3 contains 14 residues. V trimming: 1 base; J trimming: 7 bases; junction bases outside the gene matches: 4. The CDR3: CASSLDRGDQPQHF. Written as DNA, the CDR3 is TGTGCCAGCAGCTTAGACAGGGGCGACCAGCCCCAGCATTTT.

The V call is TRBV30, the J call TRBJ2-7; D gene ambiguous. CDR1 is GTSNPN, CDR2 SVGIG, per germline (reference sequence). Trimming removed 4 bases at V and 1 base at J, with 11 bases between. This CDR3 has 13 residues. CDR3 sequence reads: CAWKRTTSYEQYF. DNA for the CDR3: TGTGCCTGGAAACGGACCACGTCCTACGAGCAGTACTTC.

The J gene is TRBJ1-1, the V gene TRBV16; 8 bases line up with TRBD1. Germline-derived CDR1 and CDR2 are KGHSY and FQNENV. J lost 3 bases, V lost 0 bases, and 3 bases had no gene match. The CDR3 consists of 15 residues. In DNA, the CDR3 is TGTGCCAGCAGCCAATCGCTACAGGGGGACACTGAAGCTTTCTTT. Residues: CASSQSLQGDTEAFF. Full variable domain (rest looked up from reference TRBV16 and TRBJ1-1): GEEVAQTPKHLVRGEGQKAKLYCAPIKGHSYVFWYQQVLKNEFKFLISFQNENVFDETGMPKERFSAKCLPNSPCSLEIQATKLEDSAVYFCASSQSLQGDTEAFFGQGTRLTVV.

This clone has a single count. CDR3 coding DNA: TGTGCCAGCAGCCCCTCCGGGACAGGGGGAAGGACTGAAGCTTTCTTT. Its protein is CASSPSGTGGRTEAFF. The chain joins TRBV13 to TRBJ1-1, with 11 bases aligning to TRBD1. The V segment lost 5 bases and the J segment 5 bases; nucleotides outside the gene matches: 10. The CDR3 is 16 residues long. Germline-derived CDR1 and CDR2 are PRHDT and FYEKMQ (reference sequence).

This clone has only one observation. The V gene is TRBV28, the J gene TRBJ2-2; D may be TRBD1 (6 bases). V lost 5 bases to trimming and J lost 1 base, with 8 bases between them. Germline V gives CDR1 MDHEN, CDR2 SYDVKM. The CDR3 consists of 14 residues. CDR3 in amino acids: CASSQQGNTGELFF. Here the CDR3 DNA reads TGTGCCAGCAGTCAACAGGGGAACACCGGGGAGCTGTTTTTT. The whole variable domain, remainder taken from reference TRBV28 and TRBJ2-2, is DVKVTQSSRYLVKRTGEKVFLECVQDMDHENMFWYRQDPGLGLRLIYFSYDVKMKEKGDIPEGYSVSREKKERFSLILESASTNQTSMYLCASSQQGNTGELFFGEGSRLTVL.

The V and J genes are TRBV27 and TRBJ2-1; 9 nucleotides line up with TRBD1. The CDR3 has 16 amino acids. Germline V gene lookup returns CDR1 MNHEY and CDR2 SMNVEV (reference sequence). V lost 5 bases and J lost 3; bases outside the gene matches: 8. As DNA, the CDR3 is TGTGCCAGCAGTATCGCCGGGACAGGGTACTACAATGAGCAGTTCTTC. Translation: CASSIAGTGYYNEQFF.

The rearrangement joins TRBV9 to TRBJ1-6; D call uncertain. The V gene lost 0 bases and the J gene lost 6 bases, with 10 bases spanning the gap. The CDR3 is 15 residues long. Germline CDR1 and CDR2: SGDLS and YYNGEE. The chain's CDR3 is CASSVENSPNSPLHF. CDR3 DNA: TGTGCCAGCAGCGTAGAAAACAGTCCTAATTCACCCCTCCACTTT.

V is TRBV5-1 and J is TRBJ2-7; D is perhaps TRBD1 or TRBD2 (5 bases each). Deletions cut 1 base from V and 0 bases from J, with 11 bases between. The CDR3 consists of 15 residues. Germline CDR1 is SGHRS and CDR2 is YFSETQ. CDR3 nucleotides: TGCGCCAGCAGCTTGCTAGGGACCCGCTCCTACGAGCAGTACTTC. It yields the protein CASSLLGTRSYEQYF. Full variable domain (rest looked up from reference TRBV5-1 and TRBJ2-7): KAGVTQTPRYLIKTRGQQVTLSCSPISGHRSVSWYQQTPGQGLQFLFEYFSETQRNKGNFPGRFSGRQFSNSRSEMNVSTLELGDSALYLCASSLLGTRSYEQYFGPGTRLTVT.

The chain carries TRBV5-1 and TRBJ2-1; a weak D match, TRBD2 (6 bases). Trimming removed 3 bases from V and 7 bases from J, with 23 bases in between. Per germline, CDR1 SGHRS and CDR2 YFSETQ. The CDR3 is 17 residues long. CDR3 coding DNA: TGCGCCAGCAGCTGGGCCTTAGCGGCGGAGGGGAAAAATGAGCAGTTCTTC. This encodes CASSWALAAEGKNEQFF.

The V gene is TRBV13, the J gene TRBJ2-5; D is ambiguous. Germline V lookup: CDR1 PRHDT, CDR2 FYEKMQ (reference sequence). This CDR3 has 17 amino acids. V lost 0 bases to trimming and J lost 0 bases, with 14 bases between them. CDR3 coding DNA: TGTGCCAGCAGCTTAGGCATACACAGCCTGTACCAAGAGACCCAGTACTTC. Protein sequence: CASSLGIHSLYQETQYF.

This clone was observed a handful of times. The chain links TRBV27 to TRBJ1-2; a weak D match, TRBD1 (6 bases). Germline CDR1 and CDR2: MNHEY and SMNVEV (reference sequence). This CDR3 has 14 amino acids. Deletions cut 6 bases from V and 4 bases from J, with 15 bases between. CDR3 nucleotides: TGTGCCAGCAGCTTCCTAGGGGACACCTATGGCTACACCTTC. It encodes CASSFLGDTYGYTF.

This clone was seen once. Other nucleotide sequences in the sample specify the same CDR3. The chain links TRBV7-9 to TRBJ2-7; D call uncertain. Germline-derived CDR1 and CDR2 are SEHNR and FQNEAQ (reference sequence). The CDR3 loop spans 11 amino acids. The V and J ends lost 5 bases and 4 bases respectively, with 6 bases between them. The CDR3 region has the DNA TGTGCCAGCAGCCAACTATACGAGCAGTACTTC. Translation gives CASSQLYEQYF. The full variable domain, rest sourced from reference TRBV7-9 and TRBJ2-7, is DTGVSQNPRHKITKRGQNVTFRCDPISEHNRLYWYRQTLGQGPEFLTYFQNEAQLEKSRLLSDRFSAERPKGSFSTLEIQRTEQGDSAMYLCASSQLYEQYFGPGTRLTVT.

This sequence joins TRBV30 and TRBJ2-5; 14 nucleotides agree with TRBD2. V shed 0 bases, J shed 4 bases, and the junction held 4 bases outside the gene matches. The CDR3 extends over 16 amino acids. Germline V gene data show CDR1 as GTSNPN and CDR2 as SVGIG (reference sequence). The CDR3 spells CAWSVTSGGARETQYF. For the CDR3, the DNA is TGTGCCTGGAGTGTGACTAGCGGGGGGGCTAGAGAGACCCAGTACTTC.